This T cell receptor beta chain originates from a study of blood T cells in healthy people across ages. A second PCR of 7 to 11 cycles used a sample-barcoded 5' primer and a J-beta primer mix. One entry per CDR3 protein results from TCRdb running MiXCR on the 5' RACE reads. This sample has fewer than 800,000 distinct CDR3 sequences; approximately 31% occur once, and the top ten carry approximately 15%. This clonotype was seen a handful of times. Unmatched junction bases numbered 8, after V lost 5 bases and J lost 0 bases. Per the germline V gene, CDR1 is MNHEY and CDR2 is SVGAGI. The CDR3 runs 16 residues.

The receptor's source is a woman aged 80 or older in good health. The sample taken for sequencing was blood. The chain recombines TRBV6-5 with TRBJ1-1; 8 bases are shared with TRBD1. The CDR3: CASSRDRLRVNTEAFF. In DNA, the CDR3 is TGTGCCAGCAGTCGGGACAGGCTTCGGGTGAACACTGAAGCTTTCTTT.